This TCR beta chain was sequenced during a study of blood T cell repertoires in COVID-19. In the study overall: The analysed material was cDNA or gDNA that came from T cells, B-cell-depleted T cells, or PBMCs.

The authors' processing: Amplification of reference gene primers was used by the study to estimate nucleated cell counts. Some clones are missing from TCRdb's copy, which holds only in-frame ones; the method was immunoSEQ multiplex PCR. V and J calls and clone size are copied from that table; D and trimming were computed from the DNA. The repertoire holds around 28,000 clones, with less than 90% as singletons. The V gene end was trimmed by 8 bases and the J gene end by 5 bases; junction bases not matched to a gene: 13. CDR3 length: 15 residues. Germline loops: CDR1 SGHTA, CDR2 FQGNSA. The clonotype originates from a human donor in a cohort sampled during active COVID-19. Sequencing input: peripheral blood. The chain carries TRBV7-2 and TRBJ2-3; 7 bases agree with TRBD2. CDR3 region: CASALEGTGGDTQYF. The CDR3 region has the DNA TGTGCCAGCGCACTGGAGGGGACGGGGGGAGATACGCAGTATTTT.